A single T cell receptor (beta chain) is shown here with its context. The antigen it recognizes is unknown. Per-base qualities were not stored, and no clone one base away is much larger. This record belongs to a study of OX40 agonist ivuxolimab in advanced cancers. About the study as a whole: Ivuxolimab was a fully human IgG2 agonistic monoclonal antibody targeting the costimulatory receptor OX40 (CD134). Intravenous ivuxolimab was administered to patients every 2 weeks at six dose levels: 0.01, 0.1, 0.3, 1.5, 3 and 10 mg/kg. Of the roughly 50 dose-escalation patients, hepatocellular carcinoma was present in about 20, melanoma in around 15, renal cell carcinoma in 9 and head and neck cancer in 9. In the dose-escalation cohort, 82.7% of patients were male, and the mean age was around 60 years with a range of roughly 20 to 80. Patients were allowed to have had prior anti-PD-1, anti-PD-L1 or anti-CTLA-4 therapy, and approximately 37% of the dose-escalation patients had been treated with checkpoint inhibitors. Three dose-escalation patients achieved partial responses, one with hepatocellular carcinoma and two with cutaneous melanoma. Peripheral TCRbeta sequencing aimed to test whether ivuxolimab altered TCR sequence diversity and caused clonal T-cell expansion. The paper covers the monotherapy dose-escalation part of the phase I ivuxolimab trial, which included N = 52 patients. The study at large found these results: In the 0.1-3.0 mg/kg groups, partial responders had among the lowest normalized peripheral clonal expansion, particularly in CD8+ T cells. Low levels of normalized T-cell clonal expansion were also seen in some nonresponding patients. After ivuxolimab, more expanded clones were found on average in CD8+ T cells than in CD4+ T cells. At doses of 0.1 to 3.0 mg/kg, clonal expansion of both CD4+ and CD8+ blood T cells was observed from baseline to week 6. Which antigens the clonally expanded peripheral T cells were specific for was not determined.

To sequence the TCRbeta CDR3 region, genomic DNA was isolated from the sorted cells. The immunoSEQ Assay was used to sequence the TCRbeta CDR3 regions. TCRdb holds this immuneACCESS table with in-frame rearrangements only. Some clones are missing; in checked studies, unresolved V genes explain under half, and the rest has no known cause. This sample comprises around 6,000 clones, roughly four fifths of them detected only once. The ten largest clones take up just under 25% of the sample. Patients with autoimmune disease history or receiving systemic immunosuppression were excluded from the trial. Peripheral blood for TCR sequencing was collected from all dose cohorts at baseline, on cycle 4 day 1, and on cycle 7 day 1. Samples came from an open-label, multicenter, first-in-human phase I dose-escalation trial of ivuxolimab. Adults with locally advanced or metastatic melanoma, renal cell carcinoma, hepatocellular carcinoma or head and neck squamous cell carcinoma were enrolled in the trial. Before TCR sequencing, CD4+ T cells and CD8+ T cells were sorted from peripheral blood as separate populations.

CDR1 MNHEY and CDR2 SMNVEV are derived from the germline V gene (reference sequence). V loses 1 base of germline sequence and J loses 0 bases, and the interval between the two ends is 16 bases. Counted from cysteine to phenylalanine, this CDR3 has 17 amino acids. Kept here is only the CDR3 DNA, which spans 51 bases and is read in frame from base 1. The starting material was CD4+ or CD8+ T cells sorted from blood, obtained in a trial of the OX40 agonist ivuxolimab. Recombination linked TRBV27 to TRBJ2-7; the best D guess is TRBD1, with 5 bases matching. This clonotype originated in an adult with an advanced solid tumor such as melanoma, head and neck, liver or kidney cancer. The CDR3 amino acid sequence is: CASSLFAGRDASYEQYF. At the DNA level, the sequence is TGTGCCAGCAGTTTATTCGCTGGCAGGGATGCCTCCTACGAGCAGTACTTC.